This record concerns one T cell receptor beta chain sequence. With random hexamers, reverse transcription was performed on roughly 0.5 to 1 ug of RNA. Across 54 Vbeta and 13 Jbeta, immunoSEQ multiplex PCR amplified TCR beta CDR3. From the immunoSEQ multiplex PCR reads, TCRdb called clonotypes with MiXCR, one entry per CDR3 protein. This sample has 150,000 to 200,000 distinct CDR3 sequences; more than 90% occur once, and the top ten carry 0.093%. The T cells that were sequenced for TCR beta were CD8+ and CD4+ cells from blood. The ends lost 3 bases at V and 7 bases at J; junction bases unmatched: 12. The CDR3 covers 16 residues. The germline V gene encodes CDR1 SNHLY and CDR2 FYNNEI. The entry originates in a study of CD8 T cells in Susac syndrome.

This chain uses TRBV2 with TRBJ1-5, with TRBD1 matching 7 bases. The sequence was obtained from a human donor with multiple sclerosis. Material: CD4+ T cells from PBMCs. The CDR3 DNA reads TGTGCCAGCAGTGATCCGACAGGGAGGAACGGACAGCCCCAGCATTTT. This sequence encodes CASSDPTGRNGQPQHF. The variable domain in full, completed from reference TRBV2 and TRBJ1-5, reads EPEVTQTPSHQVTQMGQEVILRCVPISNHLYFYWYRQILGQKVEFLVSFYNNEISEKSEIFDDQFSVERPDGSNFTLKIRSTKLEDSAMYFCASSDPTGRNGQPQHFGDGTRLSIL.